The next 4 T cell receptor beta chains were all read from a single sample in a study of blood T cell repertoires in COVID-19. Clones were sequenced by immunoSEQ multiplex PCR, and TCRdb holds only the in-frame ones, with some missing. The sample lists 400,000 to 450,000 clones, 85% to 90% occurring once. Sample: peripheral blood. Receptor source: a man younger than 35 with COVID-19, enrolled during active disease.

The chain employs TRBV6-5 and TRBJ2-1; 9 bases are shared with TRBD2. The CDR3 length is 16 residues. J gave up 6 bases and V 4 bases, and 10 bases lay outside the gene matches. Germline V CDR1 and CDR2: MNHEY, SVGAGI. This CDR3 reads CASSFLAGMGGNEQFF. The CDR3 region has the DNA TGTGCCAGCAGTTTTCTAGCGGGGATGGGGGGCAATGAGCAGTTCTTC.

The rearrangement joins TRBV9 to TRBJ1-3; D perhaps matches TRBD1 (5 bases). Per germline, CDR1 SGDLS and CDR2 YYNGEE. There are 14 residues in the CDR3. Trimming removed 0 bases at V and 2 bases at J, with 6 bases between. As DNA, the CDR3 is TGTGCCAGCAGCGTAGAAGGGGCTGGAAACACCATATATTTT. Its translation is CASSVEGAGNTIYF.

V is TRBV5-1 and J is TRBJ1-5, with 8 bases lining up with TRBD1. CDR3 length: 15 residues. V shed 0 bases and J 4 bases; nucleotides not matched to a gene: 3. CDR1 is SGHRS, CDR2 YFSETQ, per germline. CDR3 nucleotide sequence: TGCGCCAGCAGCTTGGCAGGGGGCGCGAATCAGCCCCAGCATTTT. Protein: CASSLAGGANQPQHF.

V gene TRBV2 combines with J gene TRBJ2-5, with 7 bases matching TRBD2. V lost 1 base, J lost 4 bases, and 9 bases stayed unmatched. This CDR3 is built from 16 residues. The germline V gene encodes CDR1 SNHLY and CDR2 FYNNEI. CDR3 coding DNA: TGTGCCAGCAGTGAAGTTGGGGGGGAGGTCAGAGAGACCCAGTACTTC. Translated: CASSEVGGEVRETQYF.